A single sample gave rise to the 19 T cell receptor beta chains below, sequenced in a study of T cell changes during pregnancy in multiple sclerosis. This table comes from immunoSEQ multiplex PCR, and its TCRdb copy is limited to in-frame clones, with some not included. The table lists 50,000 to 65,000 clones, roughly 88% of them singletons, with 1% to 1.5% in the top ten. The material sequenced was peripheral blood, taken in the second trimester of pregnancy. Source of these receptors: a female donor with multiple sclerosis, enrolled in a pregnancy study.

CDR3 sequence reads: CAWGQGGANVLTF. The DNA of the CDR3 is TGTGCCTGGGGACAGGGTGGGGCCAACGTCCTGACTTTC. V and J are TRBV30 and TRBJ2-6, with 8 bases that match TRBD1. J was trimmed by 3 bases and V by 5 bases; bases with no gene match: 0. In germline, CDR1 is GTSNPN, CDR2 SVGIG (reference sequence). The CDR3 runs 13 residues.

The chain employs TRBV25-1 and TRBJ2-3; D may be TRBD2 (6 bases). Deletions cut 6 bases from V and 2 bases from J, with 15 bases between. Looked up from germline, CDR1 is MGHDK and CDR2 is SYGVNS. CDR3 size: 15 residues. The CDR3 DNA sequence: TGTGCCAGCAGCCCGTACGGGACTCTCACAGATACGCAGTATTTT. Its translation is CASSPYGTLTDTQYF.

The gene calls are TRBV2 and TRBJ2-3, with 7 bases identical to TRBD1. CDR3 length: 15 residues. Germline V CDR1 and CDR2: SNHLY, FYNNEI. With V trimmed by 2 bases and J by 5 bases, 7 bases remained unmatched. The CDR3 here is CASSEPGGSKDTQYF. The DNA of the CDR3 is TGTGCCAGCAGTGAACCAGGGGGTTCCAAAGATACGCAGTATTTT.

This chain's CDR3 is CAWSELGLNNSPLHF. The CDR3 DNA reads as TGTGCCTGGAGTGAGCTGGGACTGAATAATTCACCCCTCCACTTT. This rearrangement joins TRBV30 to TRBJ1-6, with a possible D match to TRBD1 (5 bases). The CDR3 has 15 amino acids. Trimming left V 1 base short and J 5 bases short, with 12 bases between. Germline values: CDR1 GTSNPN, CDR2 SVGIG (reference sequence).

This clone showed up just once. This chain connects TRBV30 to TRBJ2-2; a possible D gene is TRBD2 (5 bases). CDR3 length: 12 amino acids. Trimming pared 2 bases from V and 7 bases from J, leaving 8 bases between. Germline CDR1 and CDR2: GTSNPN and SVGIG (reference sequence). Written as DNA, the CDR3 is TGTGCCTGGAGTCGGGGTATCGGGGAGCTGTTTTTT. This gives the protein CAWSRGIGELFF.

This sequence joins TRBV12-2 and TRBJ2-1; the DNA was not compared with TRBD2, the D call given in the table. TRBV12-2 is designated a pseudogene. The CDR3 runs to 17 residues. CDR3 loop: CASRFRTGLAGNNEQFF. In nucleotides, the CDR3 is TGTGCAAGTCGCTTTAGAACGGGACTAGCGGGTAACAATGAGCAGTTCTTC.

The J gene is TRBJ1-1, the V gene TRBV5-1; TRBD1 agrees at 10 bases. The V and J ends lost 4 bases and 4 bases, in that order; junction bases with no gene match: 7. The CDR3 extends over 15 amino acids. Germline CDR1 reads SGHRS; CDR2 reads YFSETQ. CDR3: CASSAPGQGSTEAFF. The CDR3, as DNA: TGCGCCAGCAGCGCCCCGGGACAGGGGAGCACTGAAGCTTTCTTT.

This sequence joins TRBV15 and TRBJ1-2, with 10 bases that match TRBD1. Germline-derived CDR1 and CDR2 are LNHNV and YYDKDF (reference sequence). The CDR3 sequence is 18 residues long. J was trimmed by 2 bases and V by 0 bases; bases with no gene match: 9. Written as DNA, the CDR3 is TGTGCCACCAGCAGAGATCATCGGGACAGGGGTTTGAACTATGGCTACACCTTC. It is translated as CATSRDHRDRGLNYGYTF.

The rearrangement links TRBV20-1 to TRBJ1-5; D remains ambiguous. Per germline, CDR1 DFQATT and CDR2 SNEGSKA (reference sequence). Trimming removed 2 bases at V and 4 bases at J, with 3 bases between. The CDR3 totals 11 residues. The CDR3: CSARQNQPQHF. The DNA for the CDR3 is TGCAGTGCTAGACAAAATCAGCCCCAGCATTTT.

The chain employs TRBV6-5 and TRBJ2-1; TRBD1 agrees at 8 bases. Germline-derived CDR1 and CDR2 are MNHEY and SVGAGI. CDR3 length: 15 residues. The V gene end was trimmed by 0 bases and the J gene end by 6 bases; junction bases not matched to a gene: 4. The CDR3 DNA reads TGTGCCAGCAGTTACTCCCGGACAGGGACCAATGAGCAGTTCTTC. Its translation is CASSYSRTGTNEQFF.

This clone has a single count. The rearrangement links TRBV4-3 to TRBJ2-1, with a tentative D call TRBD2 (6 bases). CDR1 is LGHNA, CDR2 YSLEER, per germline. The CDR3 runs to 16 residues. V lost 6 bases to trimming and J lost 0 bases, with 15 bases between them. The CDR3 sequence is CASSRGLLSSYNEQFF. In DNA form, the CDR3 reads TGCGCCAGCAGTCGGGGACTGCTGAGCTCCTACAATGAGCAGTTCTTC.

This sequence joins TRBV6-1 and TRBJ2-7; D might be TRBD1 (7 bases). V was clipped by 6 bases and J by 12 bases, with 15 bases between them. CDR1 MNHNS and CDR2 SASEGT come from the germline V gene. This CDR3 comprises 11 residues. The CDR3: CASRGGDSRYF. The CDR3 region has the DNA TGTGCCAGCAGGGGCGGGGACAGTCGGTACTTC.

This clone was seen only a few times. CDR3 sequence (DNA): TGTGCCAGCAGCGCAAACAGGGGAAACTCACCCCTCCACTTT. This translates into CASSANRGNSPLHF. The chain has TRBV9 and TRBJ1-6; 7 bases are a match to TRBD1. The CDR3 totals 14 residues. Losses at the gene ends were 3 bases for V and 10 bases for J; bases not matched to a gene: 7. Germline-derived CDR1 and CDR2 are SGDLS and YYNGEE.

The V and J genes are TRBV6-5 and TRBJ1-3, with 7 bases that match TRBD1. The CDR3 covers 14 residues. Trimming cost V 7 bases and J 4 bases; bases outside gene matches: 7. Germline V gene sequence: CDR1 MNHEY, CDR2 SVGAGI. This CDR3 reads CASTRQGRGNTIYF. In DNA form, the CDR3 reads TGTGCCAGCACAAGACAGGGACGCGGAAACACCATATATTTT.

CDR3 sequence: CASSLQGWNTEAFF. CDR3 coding DNA: TGTGCCAGCAGCCTACAGGGGTGGAACACTGAAGCTTTCTTT. The chain employs TRBV7-3 and TRBJ1-1, with TRBD1 matching over 7 bases. Losses at the gene ends were 5 bases for V and 1 base for J; bases not matched to a gene: 4. CDR1 SGHTA and CDR2 FQGTGA come from the germline V gene. CDR3 size: 14 residues. Full variable domain (outside the CDR3, taken from reference TRBV7-3 and TRBJ1-1): GAGVSQTPSNKVTEKGKYVELRCDPISGHTALYWYRQSLGQGPEFLIYFQGTGAADDSGLPNDRFFAVRPEGSVSTLKIQRTERGDSAVYLCASSLQGWNTEAFFGQGTRLTVV.

The rearrangement links TRBV9 to TRBJ2-1; 7 bases are shared with TRBD2. The CDR3 sequence is 14 residues long. The V segment lost 3 bases and the J segment 7 bases; nucleotides outside the gene matches: 7. Germline loops: CDR1 SGDLS, CDR2 YYNGEE. For the CDR3, the DNA is TGTGCCAGCAGCGATCTGGGGGGGTCTAATGAGCAGTTCTTC. As protein: CASSDLGGSNEQFF. The full variable domain, completed using reference TRBV9 and TRBJ2-1, is DSGVTQTPKHLITATGQRVTLRCSPRSGDLSVYWYQQSLDQGLQFLIQYYNGEERAKGNILERFSAQQFPDLHSELNLSSLELGDSALYFCASSDLGGSNEQFFGPGTRLTVL.

The chain is built from TRBV1 and TRBJ2-2; the tabulated D call, TRBD1, remains unverified against the DNA. TRBV1 is a documented pseudogene. The CDR3 has 14 residues. CDR3 DNA sequence: TGCACCAGCAGCCAAGTTCCATACACCGGGGAGCTGTTTTTT. Translating gives CTSSQVPYTGELFF.

The chain employs TRBV30 and TRBJ1-5; a weak D match, TRBD1 (6 bases). Per the germline V gene, CDR1 is GTSNPN and CDR2 is SVGIG (reference sequence). The CDR3 is 13 amino acids. The V end was cut by 2 bases, the J end by 9 bases, with 14 bases between. Here the CDR3 reads CAWSSQGLGPQHF. The CDR3 nucleotides read TGTGCCTGGAGTTCCCAGGGGCTGGGGCCCCAGCATTTT.

This chain connects TRBV10-3 to TRBJ2-7, with TRBD2 matching 9 bases. The CDR3 covers 14 residues. V dropped 6 bases and J dropped 2; count of bases not matched to a gene: 5. Germline values: CDR1 ENHRY, CDR2 SYGVKD. This CDR3 reads CAIRTTSGTYEQYF. CDR3 DNA: TGTGCCATCAGGACGACTAGCGGAACCTACGAGCAGTACTTC.